This TCR beta chain was captured in a study of control samples from healthy donors and cancer patients. Repertoires were generated with immunoSEQ multiplex PCR, while TCRdb's copy carries only in-frame clones and drops some. The sample holds 90,000 to 100,000 clones, 88% seen once. Per germline, CDR1 KGHSH and CDR2 LQKENI. This CDR3 is built from 15 residues. With 3 bases removed from V and 5 bases from J, the gap between germline ends came to 16 bases. The chain combines TRBV18 with TRBJ2-5; TRBD1 is a possible D gene (6 bases). The clonotype was recovered from a woman aged 70-85 years in good health. The sample consisted of blood. For the CDR3, the DNA is TGTGCCAGCTCACCTTACGGACAGAGTAAGGAGACCCAGTACTTC. This codes for CASSPYGQSKETQYF.